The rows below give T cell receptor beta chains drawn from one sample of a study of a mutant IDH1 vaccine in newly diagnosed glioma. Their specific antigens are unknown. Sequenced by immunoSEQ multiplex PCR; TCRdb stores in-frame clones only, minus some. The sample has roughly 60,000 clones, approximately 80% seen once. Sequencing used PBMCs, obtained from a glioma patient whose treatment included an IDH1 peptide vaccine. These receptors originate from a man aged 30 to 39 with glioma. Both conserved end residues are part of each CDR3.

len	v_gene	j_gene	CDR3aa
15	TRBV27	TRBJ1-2	CASSLSWTGDYGYTF
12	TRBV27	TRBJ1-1	CASSGWNTEAFF
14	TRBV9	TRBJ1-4	CASSIDAFGEKLFF
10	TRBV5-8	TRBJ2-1	CASSHNEQFF
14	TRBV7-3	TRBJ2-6	CASSLMVGPNVLTF
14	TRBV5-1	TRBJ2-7	CASSLAGRVGEQYF
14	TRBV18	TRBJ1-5	CASSDRQGNQPQHF
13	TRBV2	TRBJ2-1	CASVGLPRNEQFF
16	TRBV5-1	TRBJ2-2	CASSPAGLADTGELFF
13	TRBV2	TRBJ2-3	CASRQGAGDTQYF
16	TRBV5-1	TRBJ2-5	CASSLAGGGLKKTQYF
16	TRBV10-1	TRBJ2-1	CASSENRARSYNEQFF
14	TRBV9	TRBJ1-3	CASSGSRPGNTIYF
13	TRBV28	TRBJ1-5	CASSSGSNQPQHF
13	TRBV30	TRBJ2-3	CAWSGQDGDTQYF
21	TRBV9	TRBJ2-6	CASSYPAGGQTFPLGANVLTF
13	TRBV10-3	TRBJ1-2	CAIWDSGDYGYTF
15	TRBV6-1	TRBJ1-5	CASRLERGLNQPQHF
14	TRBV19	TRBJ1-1	CASKDRVEDTEAFF
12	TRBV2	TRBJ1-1	CASTEGRGFAFF
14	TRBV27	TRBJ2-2	CASSLSRGTGELFF
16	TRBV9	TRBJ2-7	CASSVAGQGRRGEQYF
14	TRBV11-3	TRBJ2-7	CASSPGQGAYEQYF
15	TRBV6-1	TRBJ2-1	CASRLAGSSYNEQFF
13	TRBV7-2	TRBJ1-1	CASSLAENTEAFF
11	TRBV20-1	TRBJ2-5	CSAELQETQYF
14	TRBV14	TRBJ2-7	CASRRTGEGYEQYF
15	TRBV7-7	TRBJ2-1	CASSPQGTVNNEQFF
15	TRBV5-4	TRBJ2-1	CASSFGRRSYNEQFF
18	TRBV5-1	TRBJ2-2	CASSLTWLSISNTGELFF
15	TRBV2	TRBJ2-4	CASSITDGMGNIQYF
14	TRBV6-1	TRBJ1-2	CASSEFHGGYGYTF
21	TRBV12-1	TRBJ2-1	CASSRYLTLLAGGSSYNEQFF
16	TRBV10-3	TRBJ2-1	CAISESGRGSYNEQFF
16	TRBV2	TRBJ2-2	CASGGRSGRGTGELFF
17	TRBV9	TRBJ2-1	CASSDGAGLAGGGEQFF
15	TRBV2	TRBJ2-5	CASTGPSGRAETQYF
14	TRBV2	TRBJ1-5	CASSADSGNQPQHF
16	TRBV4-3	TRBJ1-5	CASSQDDLRGGQPQHF
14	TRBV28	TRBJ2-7	CASSFGRTDYEQYF
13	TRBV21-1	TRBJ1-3	CASSRASGNTIYF
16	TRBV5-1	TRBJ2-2	CASSLELAGVTGELFF
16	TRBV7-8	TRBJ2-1	CASSRGLAGAYNEQFF
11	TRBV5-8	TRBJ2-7	CASSLSHKQYF
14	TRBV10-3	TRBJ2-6	CAISQGTGANVLTF
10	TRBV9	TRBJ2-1	CASSPRPQFF
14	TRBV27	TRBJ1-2	CASSRRPQEGGYTF
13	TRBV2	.	CASRGQGPYEQYF
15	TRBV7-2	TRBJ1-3	CASSQERVPGNTIYF